Sequencing of this T cell receptor (beta chain) was carried out in a study of CD8 T cells in ankylosing spondylitis. The germline V and J ends were trimmed by 11 bases and 9 bases, with 20 bases remaining between them. The CDR3 consists of 13 residues. Germline CDR1 and CDR2: MDHEN and SYDVKM. Findings and caveats of the study: It was reported that disease-linked clones were significantly enriched in matched ankylosing spondylitis synovial fluid. In reactive arthritis synovial fluid and blood, some motif variants had been reported before. A TCR beta motif made of 7 to 9 highly homologous variants seemed typical of ankylosing spondylitis blood.

About this clonotype: What it recognizes is unknown.

Making use of molecular barcodes, quantitative 5'-RACE generated TCR beta libraries. TCRdb reprocessed the 5' RACE reads via MiXCR and lists one record per CDR3 protein. The sample consists of roughly 130,000 distinct CDR3 sequences, about 13% of them appearing once. This clonotype was obtained from a female donor with ankylosing spondylitis or in good health (not recorded which). This chain links TRBV28 with TRBJ1-5, with D possibly being TRBD1 (5 bases). The sample comprised blood, either unsorted or a sorted T cell fraction (not recorded which). CDR3 nucleotides: TGTGCCGCCCGGGGCCCCGTAAGTTCGCCCCAGCATTTT. Protein: CAARGPVSSPQHF.